The sequence of this T cell receptor (beta chain) was determined in a study of spatial heterogeneity in lung cancer. At the level of the study: Detected beta-chain sequences consistently exceeded alpha-chain sequences.

Time point meaning: sample taken at primary tumor resection. Tumor, nontumor lung or frozen PBMC supplied whole RNA, sequenced without sorting. Each TCR cDNA molecule carried a unique molecular identifier. From the 5' RACE reads, TCRdb called clonotypes with MiXCR, one entry per CDR3 protein. This table holds about 23,000 distinct CDR3 sequences, about 4.5% found once. The table lists this clonotype with many counts. The TCR originated in a male donor with early-stage non-small cell lung cancer. Source: PBMCs, taken at surgery.

The CDR3 here is CASSPALRVSTNEQFF. The CDR3 DNA is TGTGCCAGCAGCCCGGCTTTGAGGGTGTCAACCAATGAGCAGTTCTTC. V is TRBV14 and J is TRBJ2-1, with D tentatively TRBD2 (5 bases). This CDR3 has 16 residues. The V gene lost 4 bases and the J gene lost 6 bases, with 19 bases spanning the gap. The germline V gene has CDR1 SGHDN and CDR2 FVKESK.